This TCR beta chain is drawn from a study of identical twins. TCRdb used MiXCR to reprocess the 5' RACE reads, holding one entry per CDR3 protein. The data contain 1.5 million to 2 million distinct CDR3 sequences, about 32% of them singletons. Sequencing was performed on cord blood. The clonotype originates from a newborn girl in good health.

CDR3 in amino acids: CASSQPTSGRRRNIQYF. DNA of the CDR3: TGCGCCAGCAGCCAACCGACTAGCGGGAGACGAAGGAACATTCAGTACTTC. The rearrangement joins TRBV4-1 to TRBJ2-4; 12 bases are a match to TRBD2. Unmatched junction bases numbered 9, after V lost 2 bases and J lost 7 bases. The CDR3 spans 17 residues. The germline V gene encodes CDR1 MGHRA and CDR2 YSYEKL.